This T cell receptor (beta chain) was documented in a study of CD8+CD57+ T cells in acquired aplastic anemia (dated by TCRdb to between 2017 and 2018). Regarding the study in general: Extracted DNA from sorted CD4+ and CD8+ cells averaged around 2.9 ug, ranging from roughly 0.17 to 30 ug. CD8+CD57+ expansion was defined as frequency above the mean frequency observed in healthy subjects.

Overall results and qualifications from the work: Fewer than 35 CD8+ CDR3 sequences were found to be shared between patients and controls, but these sequences appeared to be highly expressed in patients and within the immunodominant clones of the patients. CD8+ Simpson's diversity did not differ significantly between patients and healthy controls (P=0.060).

The CDR1 and CDR2 encoded by the germline V gene (reference sequence) are DFQATT and SNEGSKA. V gives up 6 bases and J gives up 5 bases, and the segment between their germline ends measures 19 bases. The cysteine opens and the phenylalanine closes a CDR3 of 14 amino acids. The sequence is cut down to CDR3 DNA, 42 bases in frame from base 1. TCR beta VDJ combination and CDR3 sequence profiling used genomic DNA as the template. An Illumina HiSeq 2000 was the platform used for TCR repertoire sequencing. As for the authors' bioinformatics: Repertoire assessment relied on Simpson's diversity index, CDR3 size and DJ length profiles, and TRBV/TRBJ rearrangement plots. The immunodominant clone was defined as the most abundant DNA sequence in deep sequencing data. CDR3 amino acid sequences were screened for sharing across subjects and were compared with published repertoires and the VDJdb database. Clones were called with MiXCR by TCRdb after fastp trimmed the public reads at Q25, and only in-frame beta chains were retained. CDR3 protein sequences are deduplicated, and each keeps its most common genes and DNA. The V and J calls here are based on TCRdb, not the publication. This sample holds fewer than 200,000 distinct CDR3 sequences; less than 60% were observed only once. The top ten clonotypes cover around 1% of the sample.

Patients chosen for sequencing had shown expansion of CD8+CD57+ cells by flow cytometry. Severe acquired aplastic anemia was diagnosed in all patients according to International Study of Aplastic Anemia and Agranulocytosis and Camitta criteria. No therapy had been received by the patients at the time of blood sampling. TCR repertoires of sorted CD4+ and CD8+ blood T cells from severe aplastic anemia patients and healthy subjects were deep-sequenced in the study. In the USA, patient enrollment took place under clinicaltrials.gov protocols 00001620, 01623167, 00001397, 00071045, 00081523 and 00961064. Ficoll-Paque density gradient centrifugation was used to isolate peripheral blood mononuclear cells. Before DNA extraction, CD4+ and CD8+ T cells were sorted by FACS or by magnetic beads. In its sample, this clonotype was seen many times. No cognate antigen has been identified for it. No much larger clone is present one base from it, and per-base qualities are unavailable.

The sequence links TRBV20-1 to TRBJ2-5; the D region possibly corresponds to TRBD2 (6 bases align). The source of this sequence is a human donor with aplastic anemia. The sequenced sample consisted of sorted CD4+, CD8+, or CD8+CD57+ T cells (not recorded which) from PBMCs. The CDR3 region reads CSASLLANRETQYF. The DNA sequence is given as TGCAGTGCCAGCCTCCTAGCGAACCGGGAGACCCAGTACTTC.